These 13 T cell receptor beta chains were sequenced from one sample in a study of T-cell memory formation after mild COVID-19. In TCRdb, the 5' RACE reads were re-called with MiXCR into one record per CDR3 protein. Counted here are about 410,000 distinct CDR3 sequences, 15% to 20% occurring once; the ten biggest clones make up 20% to 25%. Material for sequencing was PBMCs or a T cell subset sorted from them (not recorded which). These receptors were collected from a young man who had mild COVID-19 (a few samples of this study predate the infection). Cell type and time point are not known.

This chain connects TRBV25-1 to TRBJ1-5; no firm D call. Trimming took 7 bases from V and 5 from J, leaving 21 bases between them. Looked up from germline, CDR1 is MGHDK and CDR2 is SYGVNS. CDR3 length: 16 residues. The CDR3 spells CASINAGRPGYQPQHF. CDR3 sequence (DNA): TGTGCCAGCATTAACGCGGGCAGACCCGGCTATCAGCCCCAGCATTTT. Supplemented by reference TRBV25-1 and TRBJ1-5, the full variable domain reads EADIYQTPRYLVIGTGKKITLECSQTMGHDKMYWYQQDPGMELHLIHYSYGVNSTEKGDLSSESTVSRIRTEHFPLTLESARPSHTSQYLCASINAGRPGYQPQHFGDGTRLSIL.

The CDR3 spells CASTQGAGRGTQYF. In DNA, the CDR3 is TGTGCCAGCACCCAAGGGGCGGGGCGAGGGACCCAGTACTTC. The rearrangement uses TRBV12-3 or TRBV12-4 and TRBJ2-5; the D gene is possibly TRBD2 (6 bases). The CDR3 sequence is 14 residues long. Trimming removed 7 bases from V and 7 bases from J, with 19 bases in between.

This clonotype was found a few times. The V gene is TRBV12-3 or TRBV12-4, the J gene TRBJ1-1; no clear D gene. This CDR3 has 14 residues. Trimming stripped 4 bases from V and 4 bases from J, with 13 bases between. The CDR3 sequence: CASSSIRTITEAFF. The CDR3 nucleotides read TGTGCCAGCAGTTCGATTAGGACTATCACTGAAGCTTTCTTT.

The sample holds a few counts of this clonotype. The genes are TRBV7-3 and TRBJ2-1; the D gene is possibly TRBD1 (6 bases). Looked up from germline, CDR1 is SGHTA and CDR2 is FQGTGA. This CDR3 is 13 amino acids long. Trimming took off 5 bases at V and 11 bases at J, with 16 bases between the two ends. In DNA, the CDR3 is TGTGCCAGCAGCACAGATCAGGGGATGAAGCAGTTCTTC. It is translated as CASSTDQGMKQFF.

The gene calls are TRBV20-1 and TRBJ2-3; 12 nucleotides agree with TRBD2. The CDR3 runs 14 residues. Trimming removed 6 bases from V and 6 bases from J; junction bases left unmatched: 7. Germline V gene sequence: CDR1 DFQATT, CDR2 SNEGSKA (reference sequence). The CDR3 sequence: CSAPLAGGEDTQYF. The CDR3 nucleotides are TGCAGTGCCCCACTAGCGGGGGGTGAGGATACGCAGTATTTT.

This clonotype has just a few counts. This chain uses TRBV5-1 with TRBJ2-1; possible D gene TRBD1, 5 bases. CDR3 length: 15 amino acids. V was trimmed by 3 bases and J by 0 bases, leaving 10 bases between them. Germline CDR1 is SGHRS and CDR2 is YFSETQ. The CDR3 nucleotides are TGCGCCAGCAGCTATCAGGGTGGCTCCTACAATGAGCAGTTCTTC. It is translated as CASSYQGGSYNEQFF.

In this sample, this clonotype turned up a few times. The chain couples TRBV12-3 or TRBV12-4 to TRBJ2-6, with D maybe TRBD2 (6 bases). V dropped 6 bases and J dropped 0 bases, with 12 bases sitting between them. The CDR3 is 16 amino acids. CDR3 sequence (DNA): TGTGCCAGCAGCGGCGGAGGGGACTCTGGGGCCAACGTCCTGACTTTC. This sequence encodes CASSGGGDSGANVLTF.

In its sample, this clonotype was seen many times. The rearrangement uses TRBV7-2 and TRBJ2-7; 7 nucleotides line up with TRBD2. CDR1 is SGHTA and CDR2 is FQGNSA in the germline V gene. The CDR3 contains 15 residues. J gave up 7 bases and V 4 bases, and 13 bases lay outside the gene matches. CDR3 in DNA: TGTGCCAGCAGCTCCCAAGCTCTAGCGGTGGGAGAGCAGTACTTC. Translated, it gives CASSSQALAVGEQYF. Looking up the rest from reference TRBV7-2 and TRBJ2-7 gives the full variable domain: GAGVSQSPSNKVTEKGKDVELRCDPISGHTALYWYRQSLGQGLEFLIYFQGNSAPDKSGLPSDRFSAERTGGSVSTLTIQRTQQEDSAVYLCASSSQALAVGEQYFGPGTRLTVT.

This chain uses TRBV12-3 or TRBV12-4 with TRBJ1-2, with a weak D call TRBD1 (5 bases). The V end was cut by 3 bases, the J end by 4 bases, with 9 bases between. The CDR3 is 13 amino acids. CDR3: CASSFGAAYGYTF. DNA for the CDR3: TGTGCCAGCAGTTTTGGGGCAGCCTATGGCTACACCTTC.

There are many counts of this clonotype. The rearrangement uses TRBV5-1 and TRBJ1-6, with D tentatively TRBD1 (6 bases). Germline CDR1 SGHRS, CDR2 YFSETQ. The ends were cut back, 3 bases at V and 15 bases at J, with 16 bases in the middle. This CDR3 is built from 13 residues. The CDR3 DNA is TGCGCCAGCAGCTCGGAAACCAGGGGACTCCTCCACTTT. Translating it yields CASSSETRGLLHF.

This clonotype was detected only a few times. This rearrangement joins TRBV7-9 to TRBJ1-4, with 7 bases identical to TRBD1. CDR1 and CDR2 (germline): SEHNR, FQNEAQ (reference sequence). The CDR3 is 16 amino acids. With V trimmed by 4 bases and J by 8 bases, 13 bases remained unmatched. The CDR3 loop reads CASSSKGTGVKEKLFF. The CDR3 DNA sequence: TGTGCCAGCAGCTCCAAGGGCACAGGGGTGAAAGAAAAACTGTTTTTT.

This clonotype appeared a few times. The V gene is TRBV12-3 or TRBV12-4, the J gene TRBJ2-7; 8 positions agree with TRBD2. The CDR3 runs 16 residues. Trimming took 1 base from V and 4 from J; bases not matched to a gene: 9. The CDR3 here is CASSLVSGRGVYEQYF. CDR3 sequence (DNA): TGTGCCAGCAGTTTAGTGAGTGGGCGGGGGGTTTACGAGCAGTACTTC.

This clonotype was counted between two and nine times. The chain recombines TRBV5-1 with TRBJ2-3, with 8 nucleotides matching TRBD1. The CDR3 has 16 amino acids. CDR1 and CDR2 from the germline V gene are SGHRS and YFSETQ. V was clipped by 5 bases and J by 3 bases; unmatched bases: 11. This CDR3 is CASSNHDRGVTDTQYF. DNA of the CDR3: TGCGCCAGCAGTAACCATGACAGGGGAGTGACAGATACGCAGTATTTT.